This entry concerns a single T cell receptor beta chain. What it recognizes is unknown. RNA transcripts were the template, and TCR beta CDR3 regions were amplified from them. First-round RT-PCR used HTBI primers; second-round multiplex PCR followed. TCRdb analysed the multiplex PCR reads with MiXCR anew, one entry per CDR3 protein. This table has a few hundred thousand distinct CDR3 sequences, 15% appearing once. The data belong to a study of Graves' ophthalmopathy and Graves' hyperthyroidism. Study details: Peripheral blood was gathered at the point of initial diagnosis, before any treatment started. General study points: A classifier, a 13-signature model, separated ophthalmopathy from stable hyperthyroidism with 87.88% sensitivity and 75% to 83% specificity. Blood repertoires reportedly contained most expanded thyroid clonotypes above 0.001 frequency.

The ends were cut back, 5 bases at V and 4 bases at J, with 15 bases in the middle. CDR3 size: 16 residues. CDR1 PRHDT and CDR2 FYEKMQ come from the germline V gene (reference sequence). This chain links TRBV13 with TRBJ1-6; TRBD1 is a possible D gene (5 bases). The sample was peripheral blood. This sequence originates from a woman under 30 with stable Graves' hyperthyroidism. The CDR3 coding sequence is TGTGCCAGCAGCCCGTCGGGGACCGTGTATAATTCACCCCTCCACTTT. Its protein is CASSPSGTVYNSPLHF. Full variable domain (outside the CDR3, taken from reference TRBV13 and TRBJ1-6): AAGVIQSPRHLIKEKRETATLKCYPIPRHDTVYWYQQGPGQDPQFLISFYEKMQSDKGSIPDRFSAQQFSDYHSELNMSSLELGDSALYFCASSPSGTVYNSPLHFGNGTRLTVT.